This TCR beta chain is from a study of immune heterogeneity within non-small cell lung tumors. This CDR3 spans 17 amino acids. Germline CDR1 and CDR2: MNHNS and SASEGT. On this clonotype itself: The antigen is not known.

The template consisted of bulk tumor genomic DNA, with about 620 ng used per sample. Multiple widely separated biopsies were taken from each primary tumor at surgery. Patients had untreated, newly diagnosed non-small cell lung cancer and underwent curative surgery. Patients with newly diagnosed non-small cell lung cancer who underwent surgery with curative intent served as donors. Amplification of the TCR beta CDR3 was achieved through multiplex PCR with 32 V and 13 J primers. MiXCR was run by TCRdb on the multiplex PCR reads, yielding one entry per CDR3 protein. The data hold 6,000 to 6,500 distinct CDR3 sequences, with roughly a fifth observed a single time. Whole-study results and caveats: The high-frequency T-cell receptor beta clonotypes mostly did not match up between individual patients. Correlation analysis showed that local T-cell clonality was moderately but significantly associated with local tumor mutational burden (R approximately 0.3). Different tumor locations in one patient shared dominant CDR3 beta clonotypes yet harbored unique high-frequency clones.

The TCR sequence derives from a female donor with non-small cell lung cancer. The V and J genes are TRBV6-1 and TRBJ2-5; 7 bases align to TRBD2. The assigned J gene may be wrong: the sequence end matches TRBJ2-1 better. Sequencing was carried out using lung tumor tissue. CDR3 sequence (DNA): TGTGCCAGCAGCCCTACTATCCGGGGGGAAAGAGGCGATGAGCAGTTCTTC. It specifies CASSPTIRGERGDEQFF.